The 12 T cell receptor beta chains reported below all come from one sample, sequenced in a study of T cell changes during pregnancy in multiple sclerosis. The method was immunoSEQ multiplex PCR; TCRdb's version includes in-frame clones alone and lacks a portion of them. Among over 30,000 clones listed, about 90% were seen once. Material: CD4+ T cells from peripheral blood mononuclear cells, obtained before pregnancy. These receptors all stem from a female donor with multiple sclerosis, enrolled in a pregnancy study.

The rearrangement joins TRBV11-2 to TRBJ2-7; possible D gene TRBD1, 5 bases. The CDR3 has 13 residues. The ends were cut back, 1 base at V and 4 bases at J, with 8 bases in the middle. CDR1 SGHAT and CDR2 FQNNGV come from the germline V gene. CDR3 in amino acids: CASSLGTKYEQYF. The CDR3, as DNA: TGTGCCAGCAGCTTAGGGACAAAATACGAGCAGTACTTC.

The CDR3 DNA sequence: TGTGCCAGCAGCCCTCAGGGCCCAATTCCTAACTATGGCTACACCTTC. This gives the protein CASSPQGPIPNYGYTF. The chain employs TRBV7-2 and TRBJ1-2; TRBD1 is a possible D gene (5 bases). Germline loops: CDR1 SGHTA, CDR2 FQGNSA. There are 16 residues in the CDR3. Trimming stripped 5 bases from V and 0 bases from J, with 16 bases between.

The chain is built from TRBV10-3 and TRBJ2-7; 8 nucleotides match TRBD1. In germline, CDR1 is ENHRY, CDR2 SYGVKD. V lost 2 bases to trimming and J lost 10 bases; unmatched junction nucleotides: 7. The CDR3 length is 13 residues. This chain's CDR3 is CAISEARDRPQYF. Written as DNA, the CDR3 is TGTGCCATCAGTGAGGCCCGGGACAGGCCCCAGTACTTC.

The rearrangement uses TRBV9 and TRBJ2-5; D ambiguous. Germline V lookup: CDR1 SGDLS, CDR2 YYNGEE. The V end was cut by 0 bases, the J end by 7 bases, with 7 bases between. CDR3 length: 12 amino acids. CDR3 sequence (DNA): TGTGCCAGCAGCGTAGACTCTGGGACCCAGTACTTC. As protein: CASSVDSGTQYF.

This chain joins TRBV5-1 and TRBJ1-1; no clear D. Looked up from germline, CDR1 is SGHRS and CDR2 is YFSETQ. There are 14 residues in the CDR3. Trimming took 0 bases from V and 6 from J, leaving 12 bases between them. CDR3 DNA sequence: TGCGCCAGCAGCTTGGGGCAGAGCCGGGCTGAAGCTTTCTTT. Translated, it gives CASSLGQSRAEAFF.

The chain uses TRBV5-1 and TRBJ2-5; D may be TRBD2 (6 bases). V dropped 0 bases and J dropped 1 base, with 13 bases sitting between them. Germline CDR1 SGHRS, CDR2 YFSETQ. This CDR3 is built from 16 residues. The CDR3 DNA reads TGCGCCAGCAGCTTGGGTCGACTAGACCGCCAAGAGACCCAGTACTTC. It encodes CASSLGRLDRQETQYF.

The chain combines TRBV5-4 with TRBJ2-3; 13 positions match TRBD2. The CDR3 has 16 residues. After removal of 4 bases from V and 4 bases from J, the junction contained 6 bases not matched to a gene. Germline V lookup: CDR1 SGHNT, CDR2 YYREEE (reference sequence). CDR3 DNA: TGTGCCAGCAGCCGAACTAGCGGGAGGGCCGCAGATACGCAGTATTTT. Translating gives CASSRTSGRAADTQYF.

The chain is built from TRBV27 and TRBJ2-1, with 13 positions matching TRBD2. The CDR3 has 14 amino acids. Unmatched junction bases numbered 6, after V lost 6 bases and J lost 10 bases. CDR1 MNHEY and CDR2 SMNVEV come from the germline V gene (reference sequence). For the CDR3, the DNA is TGTGCCAGCAGCACTCCGGGACTAGCGGGAGAGCAGTTCTTC. Protein sequence: CASSTPGLAGEQFF.

The V gene is TRBV27, the J gene TRBJ2-3; 9 bases match TRBD1. The CDR3 has 18 residues. V lost 1 base and J lost 4; bases outside the gene matches: 12. Germline V gene data show CDR1 as MNHEY and CDR2 as SMNVEV (reference sequence). The CDR3 protein is CASSLWGQGSTGADTQYF. The CDR3 region has the DNA TGTGCCAGCAGTTTATGGGGACAGGGTTCGACGGGCGCAGATACGCAGTATTTT.

The V gene is TRBV5-1, the J gene TRBJ2-1; D is perhaps TRBD1 (5 bases). CDR1 and CDR2 (germline): SGHRS, YFSETQ. The V and J ends lost 6 bases and 3 bases respectively, with 13 bases between them. CDR3 size: 14 residues. The CDR3 nucleotides are TGCGCCAGCACTTTAGGACACGACTACAATGAGCAGTTCTTC. It specifies CASTLGHDYNEQFF.

The rearrangement joins TRBV6-5 to TRBJ2-3; tentatively, D is TRBD2 (5 bases). Trimming shortened V by 0 bases and J by 4 bases, and 8 bases separated the two germline ends. The CDR3 is made up of 14 amino acids. Germline CDR1 is MNHEY and CDR2 is SVGAGI. The CDR3 protein is CASSYSPGADTQYF. In DNA, the CDR3 is TGTGCCAGCAGTTACTCGCCCGGGGCAGATACGCAGTATTTT.

The chain couples TRBV4-3 to TRBJ2-3; 9 positions agree with TRBD1. There are 16 residues in the CDR3. V was pared by 1 base and J by 0 bases, with 2 bases of the junction left unmatched. The V gene's germline CDR1 is LGHNA and CDR2 YSLEER. In DNA form, the CDR3 reads TGCGCCAGCAGCCAAGCGACAGGGGGTAGCACAGATACGCAGTATTTT. Translating it yields CASSQATGGSTDTQYF.